One and the same sample provided the 25 T cell receptor beta chains below, sequenced in a study of T cell repertoires in cytomegalovirus infection. One entry per CDR3 protein, called by TCRdb with MiXCR from the reads. The sample yields roughly 180,000 distinct CDR3 sequences, roughly 20% seen once. Their recognized antigens are unknown. This sample comprised CD8+ T cells from cultured PBMCs, obtained from culture after CMV antigen stimulation. Source of these receptors: a human donor in good health (CMV status not recorded). Some clones in this sample may be carry-over from other donors' samples.

As DNA, the CDR3 is TGTGCCAGCAACCTCGAGTCGACAGGGGGTGATTACGAGCAGTACTTC. This encodes CASNLESTGGDYEQYF. This chain connects TRBV7-8 to TRBJ2-7, with 9 bases matching TRBD1. J was trimmed by 4 bases and V by 7 bases; bases with no gene match: 14. There are 16 residues in the CDR3. Germline V gene sequence: CDR1 SGHVS, CDR2 FQNEAQ.

This chain connects TRBV6-1 to TRBJ1-1, with a possible D match to TRBD1 (5 bases). V lost 2 bases and J lost 5, with 12 bases in between. The CDR3 spans 14 residues. CDR1 is MNHNS, CDR2 SASEGT, per germline. CDR3 sequence reads: CASSEWKGNTEAFF. The CDR3 DNA reads as TGTGCCAGCAGTGAATGGAAGGGGAATACTGAAGCTTTCTTT.

The chain uses TRBV7-2 and TRBJ1-1, with unresolved D. The CDR3 sequence is 15 residues long. V shed 4 bases and J shed 7 bases, with 19 bases lying between them. In germline, CDR1 is SGHTA, CDR2 FQGNSA. Here the CDR3 DNA reads TGTGCCAGCAGCTACCGTTCGGTTGGGATCGGTGAAGCTTTCTTT. Translation gives CASSYRSVGIGEAFF.

In this sample, this clonotype turned up once. The chain carries TRBV12-3 or TRBV12-4 and TRBJ1-1, with no clear D. V dropped 7 bases and J dropped 10 bases, with 19 bases sitting between them. The CDR3 totals 13 residues. CDR3 bases: TGTGCCAGCACACCATGGCCGCTGGGAGCAGCTTTCTTT. Translated: CASTPWPLGAAFF.

The gene calls are TRBV7-2 and TRBJ1-5, with 9 bases that match TRBD1. The CDR3 consists of 19 residues. Unmatched junction bases numbered 15, after V lost 5 bases and J lost 1 base. Germline V lookup: CDR1 SGHTA, CDR2 FQGNSA. This chain's CDR3 is CASSPQGLEQGASNQPQHF. In DNA, the CDR3 is TGTGCCAGCAGCCCTCAGGGGCTCGAACAGGGGGCAAGCAATCAGCCCCAGCATTTT.

The table lists this clonotype with a few counts. V and J are TRBV13 and TRBJ1-1; D gene ambiguous. V shed 5 bases and J shed 5 bases, with 9 bases lying between them. Germline CDR1 reads PRHDT; CDR2 reads FYEKMQ (reference sequence). CDR3 length: 12 residues. The CDR3 coding sequence is TGTGCCAGCAGCGACCAGTTGACTGAAGCTTTCTTT. Protein: CASSDQLTEAFF.

This clonotype was seen only a few times. The rearrangement links TRBV7-2 to TRBJ2-5; D is unresolved. V dropped 1 base and J dropped 2 bases, with 11 bases sitting between them. CDR3 length: 15 residues. Germline V gene sequence: CDR1 SGHTA, CDR2 FQGNSA. In DNA form, the CDR3 reads TGTGCCAGCAGCTTAGTCGGCGTTGGGCAAGAGACCCAGTACTTC. It yields the protein CASSLVGVGQETQYF.

V and J are TRBV6-6 and TRBJ2-7, with a possible D match to TRBD1 (7 bases). Germline CDR1 and CDR2: MNHNY and SVGAGI (reference sequence). Deletions cut 6 bases from V and 4 bases from J, with 22 bases between. The CDR3 has 16 amino acids. CDR3 nucleotides: TGTGCCAGCAGGGACCAGCAGGGGGGAAGAGGTTACGAGCAGTACTTC. This encodes CASRDQQGGRGYEQYF.

The sample holds a few counts of this clonotype. The chain combines TRBV15 with TRBJ2-7, with D possibly TRBD2 on 7 matching bases. CDR1 is LNHNV, CDR2 YYDKDF, per germline (reference sequence). There are 15 residues in the CDR3. V gave up 0 bases and J gave up 5 bases, with 14 bases separating them. The CDR3 sequence: CATSRDRGAGNEQYF. The CDR3 nucleotides read TGTGCCACCAGCAGAGATCGGGGGGCTGGTAACGAGCAGTACTTC.

This chain uses TRBV20-1 with TRBJ2-1; 10 bases are a match to TRBD2. The J segment lost 2 bases and the V segment lost 7 bases, leaving 14 bases of the junction unmatched. This CDR3 spans 17 amino acids. Germline CDR1 is DFQATT and CDR2 is SNEGSKA (reference sequence). This chain's CDR3 is CSVSASGGPRPYNEQFF. In DNA form, the CDR3 reads TGCAGTGTTTCGGCTAGCGGGGGTCCTCGGCCCTACAATGAGCAGTTCTTC.

The rearrangement links TRBV4-3 to TRBJ2-3; 10 bases fit TRBD2. The ends lost 0 bases at V and 4 bases at J; junction bases unmatched: 4. In germline, CDR1 is LGHNA, CDR2 YSLEER. The CDR3 is made up of 16 amino acids. DNA of the CDR3: TGCGCCAGCAGCCAAGATGAAGCGGGGGGGCCAGATACGCAGTATTTT. Translation: CASSQDEAGGPDTQYF.

The chain uses TRBV28 and TRBJ1-1; D possibly corresponds to TRBD1 (5 bases). Germline V gene lookup returns CDR1 MDHEN and CDR2 SYDVKM. V lost 5 bases and J lost 3, with 13 bases in between. The CDR3 consists of 14 residues. Here the CDR3 reads CASSPRQQYTEAFF. The CDR3 DNA sequence: TGTGCCAGCAGTCCTCGACAGCAATACACTGAAGCTTTCTTT.

The DNA of the CDR3 is TGTGCCAGCCGGGACAGGGGGCTGTGGGAGACCCAGTACTTC. This codes for CASRDRGLWETQYF. This rearrangement joins TRBV6-2 or TRBV6-3 to TRBJ2-5; 12 nucleotides align to TRBD1. Losses at the gene ends were 8 bases for V and 5 bases for J; bases not matched to a gene: 6. Looked up from germline, CDR1 is MNHEY and CDR2 is SVGEGT. The CDR3 is made up of 14 amino acids.

This clonotype was observed a handful of times. The genes are TRBV27 and TRBJ1-5, with D hard to call. The CDR3 is made up of 14 amino acids. CDR1 is MNHEY and CDR2 is SMNVEV in the germline V gene (reference sequence). V lost 5 bases, J lost 1 base, and 9 bases lay in between. The DNA for the CDR3 is TGTGCCAGCAGTCCCCTTCGGAGCAATCAGCCCCAGCATTTT. It yields the protein CASSPLRSNQPQHF.

This clonotype was picked up a small number of times. The chain uses TRBV4-1 and TRBJ2-7; the match to TRBD2 covers 11 bases. Looked up from germline, CDR1 is MGHRA and CDR2 is YSYEKL. Losses at the gene ends were 0 bases for V and 6 bases for J; bases not matched to a gene: 13. The CDR3 has 18 residues. CDR3 protein: CASSQDAASGGYSPEQYF. CDR3 sequence (DNA): TGCGCCAGCAGCCAAGATGCGGCTAGCGGGGGGTACTCCCCCGAGCAGTACTTC.

The genes are TRBV12-3 or TRBV12-4 and TRBJ2-5; D uncertain. This CDR3 comprises 15 residues. Trimming took off 9 bases at V and 2 bases at J, with 19 bases between the two ends. The CDR3, as DNA: TGTGCCAGTCGGAAGGCGCCGGGCAAACAAGAGACCCAGTACTTC. The encoded protein is CASRKAPGKQETQYF.

This clonotype was detected a few times. V usage is TRBV19 and J usage is TRBJ1-2; a weak D match, TRBD1 (6 bases). This CDR3 has 16 residues. V lost 8 bases and J 2 bases, leaving 21 bases between the germline ends. Looked up from germline, CDR1 is LNHDA and CDR2 is SQIVND (reference sequence). Here the CDR3 DNA reads TGTGCCAGTGCGGGCGGACAGCCAAACCTAAACTATGGCTACACCTTC. Its translation is CASAGGQPNLNYGYTF. Filled out from reference TRBV19 and TRBJ1-2, the complete variable domain reads DGGITQSPKYLFRKEGQNVTLSCEQNLNHDAMYWYRQDPGQGLRLIYYSQIVNDFQKGDIAEGYSVSREKKESFPLTVTSAQKNPTAFYLCASAGGQPNLNYGYTFGSGTRLTVV.

This clonotype has a single count. The V and J genes are TRBV9 and TRBJ1-6, with 7 bases that match TRBD1. Trimming cost V 3 bases and J 5 bases; bases outside gene matches: 5. The CDR3 has 15 residues. Germline V gene lookup returns CDR1 SGDLS and CDR2 YYNGEE. CDR3 loop: CASSGQGDNNSPLHF. CDR3 DNA sequence: TGTGCCAGCAGCGGACAGGGAGATAATAATTCACCCCTCCACTTT.

This clonotype occurred many times. This chain links TRBV7-3 with TRBJ2-2; 7 nucleotides agree with TRBD2. The CDR3 is 18 residues long. With V trimmed by 2 bases and J by 1 base, 10 bases remained unmatched. Germline V gene data show CDR1 as SGHTA and CDR2 as FQGTGA. DNA for the CDR3: TGTGCCAGCAGCTTAGCCGAGACTAGCCCTATGAACACCGGGGAGCTGTTTTTT. Encoded protein: CASSLAETSPMNTGELFF. The full variable domain, its missing parts supplied by reference TRBV7-3 and TRBJ2-2, is GAGVSQTPSNKVTEKGKYVELRCDPISGHTALYWYRQSLGQGPEFLIYFQGTGAADDSGLPNDRFFAVRPEGSVSTLKIQRTERGDSAVYLCASSLAETSPMNTGELFFGEGSRLTVL.

The V gene is TRBV7-9, the J gene TRBJ2-2; D not certain. Germline CDR1 reads SEHNR; CDR2 reads FQNEAQ (reference sequence). The CDR3 totals 14 residues. V lost 8 bases and J 4 bases, leaving 14 bases between the germline ends. CDR3 coding DNA: TGTGCCAGCCGGGCTAACGAAGCCACCGGGGAGCTGTTTTTT. Protein sequence: CASRANEATGELFF. The full variable domain, completed using reference TRBV7-9 and TRBJ2-2, is DTGVSQNPRHKITKRGQNVTFRCDPISEHNRLYWYRQTLGQGPEFLTYFQNEAQLEKSRLLSDRFSAERPKGSFSTLEIQRTEQGDSAMYLCASRANEATGELFFGEGSRLTVL.

The rearrangement links TRBV10-3 to TRBJ1-2, with D hard to call. V lost 6 bases to trimming and J lost 5 bases, with 16 bases between them. CDR1 and CDR2 (germline): ENHRY, SYGVKD. The CDR3 runs to 14 residues. CDR3 DNA: TGTGCCATCAGAGCGATGGATATTACGTATGGCTACACCTTC. Its translation is CAIRAMDITYGYTF.

V and J are TRBV5-5 and TRBJ2-7, with D possibly being TRBD1 (5 bases). Germline V CDR1 and CDR2: SGHKS, YYEKEE (reference sequence). This CDR3 region has 14 residues. V was trimmed by 4 bases and J by 2 bases, leaving 13 bases between them. This chain's CDR3 is CASSQDRGAYEQYF. As DNA, the CDR3 is TGTGCCAGCAGCCAAGACAGAGGCGCCTACGAGCAGTACTTC.

The chain employs TRBV2 and TRBJ1-2; 11 nucleotides agree with TRBD1. Germline V gene lookup returns CDR1 SNHLY and CDR2 FYNNEI. The CDR3 covers 15 residues. V dropped 6 bases and J dropped 5; count of bases not matched to a gene: 8. Here the CDR3 reads CASRDGQGAYYGYTF. CDR3 coding DNA: TGTGCCAGCAGGGACGGACAGGGGGCCTATTATGGCTACACCTTC.

This clonotype was seen only a few times. The CDR3 region has the DNA TGTGCCAGCAGTCTTTGGGACAGGGGGCGCACAGATACGCAGTATTTT. Residues: CASSLWDRGRTDTQYF. The rearrangement uses TRBV27 and TRBJ2-3, with 12 positions matching TRBD1. Germline V CDR1 and CDR2: MNHEY, SMNVEV (reference sequence). After removal of 5 bases from V and 1 base from J, the junction contained 4 bases not matched to a gene. The CDR3 runs 16 residues.

The chain combines TRBV7-2 with TRBJ1-3; no reliable D call. Looked up from germline, CDR1 is SGHTA and CDR2 is FQGNSA. V was trimmed by 5 bases and J by 0 bases, leaving 20 bases between them. CDR3 length equals 18 residues. The CDR3 nucleotides are TGTGCCAGCAGCCAGTCCCTCCGATATCAGCCCTCTGGAAACACCATATATTTT. Amino acid sequence: CASSQSLRYQPSGNTIYF.